This record looks at one T cell receptor (beta chain) sequence and its context. Its antigen is as yet unknown. Sequencing used immunoSEQ multiplex PCR; TCRdb keeps in-frame clones, though not all of them. The data show approximately 47,000 clones, roughly 89% seen once. This sample is part of a study of CD4+ T cells in melanoma. Study-wide results and limits: Neoantigen-specific CD4+ T cells in melanoma reportedly had diverse differentiation states. A reported correlation linked neoantigen-specific CD4+ T cells to CD8+, macrophage and B cell function.

Trimming took 3 bases from V and 0 from J; bases not matched to a gene: 6. CDR1 MNHEY and CDR2 SMNVEV come from the germline V gene (reference sequence). CDR3 size: 16 residues. The sequence was obtained from a human donor with melanoma. The chain links TRBV27 to TRBJ1-1; 8 nucleotides line up with TRBD1. Sequencing used peripheral blood. In nucleotides, the CDR3 is TGTGCCAGCAGTTTCTCAGGGGGCGGGGTGAACACTGAAGCTTTCTTT. It is translated as CASSFSGGGVNTEAFF.